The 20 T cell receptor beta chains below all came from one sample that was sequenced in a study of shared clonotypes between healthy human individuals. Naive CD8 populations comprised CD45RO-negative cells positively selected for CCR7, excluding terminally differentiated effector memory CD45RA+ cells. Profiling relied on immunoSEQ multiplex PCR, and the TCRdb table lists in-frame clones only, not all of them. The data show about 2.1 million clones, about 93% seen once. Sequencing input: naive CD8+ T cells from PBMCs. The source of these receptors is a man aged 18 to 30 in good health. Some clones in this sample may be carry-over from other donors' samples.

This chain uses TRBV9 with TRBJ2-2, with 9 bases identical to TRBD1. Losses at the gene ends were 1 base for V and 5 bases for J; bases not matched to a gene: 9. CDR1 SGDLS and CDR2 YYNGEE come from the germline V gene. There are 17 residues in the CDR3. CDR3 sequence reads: CASSVTPTGGKTGELFF. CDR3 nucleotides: TGTGCCAGCAGCGTAACCCCGACAGGGGGTAAGACCGGGGAGCTGTTTTTT.

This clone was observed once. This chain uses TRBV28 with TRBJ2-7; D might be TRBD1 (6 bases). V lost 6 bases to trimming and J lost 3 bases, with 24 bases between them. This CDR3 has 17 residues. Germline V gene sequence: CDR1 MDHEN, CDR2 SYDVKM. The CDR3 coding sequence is TGTGCCAGCAGCCCCGGGACACCTCGCCTCATAATCTACGAGCAGTACTTC. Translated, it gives CASSPGTPRLIIYEQYF.

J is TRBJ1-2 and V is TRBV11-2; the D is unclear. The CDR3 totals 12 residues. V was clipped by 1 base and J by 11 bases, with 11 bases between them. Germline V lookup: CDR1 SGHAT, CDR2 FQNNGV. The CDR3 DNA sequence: TGTGCCAGCAGCTTAGTCCCACCGGGGTACACCTTC. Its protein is CASSLVPPGYTF.

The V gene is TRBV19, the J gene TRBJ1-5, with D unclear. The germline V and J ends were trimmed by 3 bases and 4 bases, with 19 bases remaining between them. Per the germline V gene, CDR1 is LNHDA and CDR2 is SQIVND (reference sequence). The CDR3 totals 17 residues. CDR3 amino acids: CASSMLSVGLKNQPQHF. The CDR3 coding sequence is TGTGCCAGTAGTATGTTATCAGTAGGCCTTAAGAATCAGCCCCAGCATTTT.

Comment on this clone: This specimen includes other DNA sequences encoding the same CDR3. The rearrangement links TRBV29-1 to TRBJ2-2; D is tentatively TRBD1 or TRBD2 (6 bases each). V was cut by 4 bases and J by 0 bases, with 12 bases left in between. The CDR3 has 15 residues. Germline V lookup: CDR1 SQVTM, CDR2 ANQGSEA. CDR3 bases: TGCAGCGTTGGGTCGGGGGCTCCGAACACCGGGGAGCTGTTTTTT. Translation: CSVGSGAPNTGELFF.

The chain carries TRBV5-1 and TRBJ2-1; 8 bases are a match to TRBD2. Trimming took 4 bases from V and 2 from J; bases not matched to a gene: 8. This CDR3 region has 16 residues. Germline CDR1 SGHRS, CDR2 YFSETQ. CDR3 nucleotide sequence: TGCGCCAGCAGCCTGGGTCGCGGGGGGACCTACAATGAGCAGTTCTTC. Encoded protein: CASSLGRGGTYNEQFF.

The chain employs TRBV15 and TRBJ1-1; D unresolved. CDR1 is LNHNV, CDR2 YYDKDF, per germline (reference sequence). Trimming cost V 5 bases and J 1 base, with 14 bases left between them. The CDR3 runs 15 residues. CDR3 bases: TGTGCCACCAGCGGCCGGGATGTACAGAACACTGAAGCTTTCTTT. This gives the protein CATSGRDVQNTEAFF.

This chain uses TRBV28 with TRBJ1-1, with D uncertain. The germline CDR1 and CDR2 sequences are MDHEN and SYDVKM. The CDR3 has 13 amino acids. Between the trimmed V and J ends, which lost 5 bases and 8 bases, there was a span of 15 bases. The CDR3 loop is CASSTPSGKEAFF. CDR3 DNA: TGTGCCAGCAGTACACCCTCGGGAAAAGAAGCTTTCTTT.

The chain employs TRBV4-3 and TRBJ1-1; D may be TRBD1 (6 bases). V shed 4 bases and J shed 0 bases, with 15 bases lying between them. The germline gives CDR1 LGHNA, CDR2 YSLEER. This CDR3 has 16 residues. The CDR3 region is CASSPSGGGMNTEAFF. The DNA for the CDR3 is TGCGCCAGCAGCCCTTCGGGCGGGGGCATGAACACTGAAGCTTTCTTT.

This CDR3 is CASSMYGGTEAFF. DNA for the CDR3: TGTGCCAGTAGTATGTATGGGGGAACTGAAGCTTTCTTT. This chain uses TRBV19 with TRBJ1-1; TRBD1 might be the D (5 bases). CDR3 size: 13 residues. Trimming stripped 3 bases from V and 5 bases from J, with 10 bases between. CDR1 is LNHDA, CDR2 SQIVND, per germline (reference sequence).

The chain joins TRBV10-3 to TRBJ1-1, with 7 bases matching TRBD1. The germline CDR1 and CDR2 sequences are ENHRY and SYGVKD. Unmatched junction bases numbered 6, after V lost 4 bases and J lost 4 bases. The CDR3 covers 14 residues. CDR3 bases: TGTGCCATCAGTGGTGCAGGGGGTGTCACTGAAGCTTTCTTT. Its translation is CAISGAGGVTEAFF.

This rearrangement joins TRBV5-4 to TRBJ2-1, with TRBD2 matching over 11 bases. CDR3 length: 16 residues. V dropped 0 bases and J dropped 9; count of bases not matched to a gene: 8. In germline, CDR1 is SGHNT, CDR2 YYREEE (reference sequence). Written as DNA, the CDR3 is TGTGCCAGCAGCTTGGTAGCGGGAGGGCCCTCAGTTGAGCAGTTCTTC. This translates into CASSLVAGGPSVEQFF.

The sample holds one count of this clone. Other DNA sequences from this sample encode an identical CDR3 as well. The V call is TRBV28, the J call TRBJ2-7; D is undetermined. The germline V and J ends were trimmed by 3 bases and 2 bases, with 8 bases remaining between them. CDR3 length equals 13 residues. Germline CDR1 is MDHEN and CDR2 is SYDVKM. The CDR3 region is CASSFPGPYEQYF. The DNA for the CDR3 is TGTGCCAGCAGTTTTCCCGGACCCTACGAGCAGTACTTC.

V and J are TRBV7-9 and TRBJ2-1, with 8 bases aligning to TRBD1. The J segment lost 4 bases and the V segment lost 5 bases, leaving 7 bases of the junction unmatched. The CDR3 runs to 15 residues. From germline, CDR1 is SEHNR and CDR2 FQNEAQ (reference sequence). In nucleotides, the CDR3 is TGTGCCAGCAGCGCCCGGGACAGGCCGTACAATGAGCAGTTCTTC. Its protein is CASSARDRPYNEQFF.

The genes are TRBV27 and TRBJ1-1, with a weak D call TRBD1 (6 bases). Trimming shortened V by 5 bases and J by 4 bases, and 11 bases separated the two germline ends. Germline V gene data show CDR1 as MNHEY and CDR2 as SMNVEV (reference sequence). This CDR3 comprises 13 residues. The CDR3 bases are TGTGCCAGCAGTCGCGGCAGGGGCACTGAAGCTTTCTTT. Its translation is CASSRGRGTEAFF.

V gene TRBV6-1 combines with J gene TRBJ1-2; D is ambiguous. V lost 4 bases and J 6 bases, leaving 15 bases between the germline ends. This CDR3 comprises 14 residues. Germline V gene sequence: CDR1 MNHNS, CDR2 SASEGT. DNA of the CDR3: TGTGCCAGCAGTGGAATAGCTAGTAGGGATGGCTACACCTTC. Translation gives CASSGIASRDGYTF.

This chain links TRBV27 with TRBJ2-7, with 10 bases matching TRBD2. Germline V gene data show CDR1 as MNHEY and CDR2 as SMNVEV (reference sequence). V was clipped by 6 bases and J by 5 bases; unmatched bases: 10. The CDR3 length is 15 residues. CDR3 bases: TGTGCCAGCAGGCTAGCGGGAGTGTTGGACCACGAGCAGTACTTC. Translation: CASRLAGVLDHEQYF.

The CDR3 sequence: CASSLQGGSGRADEQYF. In DNA form, the CDR3 reads TGTGCCAGCAGCTTACAGGGTGGAAGCGGGAGGGCCGACGAGCAGTACTTC. The V call is TRBV7-6, the J call TRBJ2-7; 10 positions match TRBD2. Germline V gene sequence: CDR1 SGHVS, CDR2 FNYEAQ. V trimming: 2 bases; J trimming: 5 bases; junction bases outside the gene matches: 12. This CDR3 has 17 residues.

This chain's CDR3 is CASSSSVVGNQPQHF. The CDR3 region has the DNA TGTGCCAGCAGTTCCTCCGTTGTCGGGAATCAGCCCCAGCATTTT. The rearrangement uses TRBV28 and TRBJ1-5; D is unclear. V was shortened by 4 bases and J by 4 bases, with 14 bases between the two germline ends. CDR1 is MDHEN and CDR2 is SYDVKM in the germline V gene. This CDR3 has 15 residues.

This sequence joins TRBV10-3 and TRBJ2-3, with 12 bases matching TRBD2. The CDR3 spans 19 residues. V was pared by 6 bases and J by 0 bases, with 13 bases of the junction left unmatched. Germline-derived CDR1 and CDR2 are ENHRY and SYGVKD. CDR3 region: CAIRPSLTSGRHSTDTQYF. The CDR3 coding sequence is TGTGCCATCAGACCCTCCCTTACTAGCGGGAGGCATAGCACAGATACGCAGTATTTT.